This T cell receptor (beta chain) was sequenced in a study of blood T cell repertoires in COVID-19. The CDR3 is 11 amino acids. Germline V gene sequence: CDR1 LNHDA, CDR2 SQIVND (reference sequence). V was shortened by 6 bases and J by 7 bases, with 10 bases between the two germline ends. Here immunoSEQ multiplex PCR was the method, and the copy in TCRdb shows in-frame clones only, minus some. The table lists about 140,000 clones, approximately 80% of them singletons. The sample comprised peripheral blood. This chain connects TRBV19 to TRBJ2-7; D might be TRBD2 (6 bases). The source of this sequence is a woman aged 80 or over in a cohort sampled during active or convalescent COVID-19. CDR3 bases: TGTGCCAGTAGATGGGGGGAGGAGCAGTACTTC. It is translated as CASRWGEEQYF.